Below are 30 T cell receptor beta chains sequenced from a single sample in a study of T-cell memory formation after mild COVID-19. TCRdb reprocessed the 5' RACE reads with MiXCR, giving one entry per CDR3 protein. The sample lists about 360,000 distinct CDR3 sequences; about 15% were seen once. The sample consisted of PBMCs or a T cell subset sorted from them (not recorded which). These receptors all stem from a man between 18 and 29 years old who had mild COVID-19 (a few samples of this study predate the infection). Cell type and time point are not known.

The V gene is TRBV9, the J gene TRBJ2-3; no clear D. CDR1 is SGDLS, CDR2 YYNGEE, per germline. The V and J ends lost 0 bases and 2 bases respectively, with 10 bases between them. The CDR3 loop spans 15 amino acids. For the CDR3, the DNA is TGTGCCAGCAGCGTAGGCCTAACAGTCACAGATACGCAGTATTTT. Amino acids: CASSVGLTVTDTQYF.

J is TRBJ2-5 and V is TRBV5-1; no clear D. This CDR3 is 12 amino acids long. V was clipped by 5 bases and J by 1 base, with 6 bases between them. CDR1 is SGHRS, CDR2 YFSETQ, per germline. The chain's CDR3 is CASSEVQETQYF. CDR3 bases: TGCGCCAGCAGTGAGGTCCAAGAGACCCAGTACTTC.

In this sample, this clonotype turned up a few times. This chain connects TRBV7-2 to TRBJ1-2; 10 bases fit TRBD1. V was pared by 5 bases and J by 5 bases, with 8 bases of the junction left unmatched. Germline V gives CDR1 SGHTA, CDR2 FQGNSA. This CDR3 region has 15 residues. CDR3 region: CASSPTAGQGYGYTF. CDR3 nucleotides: TGTGCCAGCAGCCCTACCGCGGGACAGGGGTATGGCTACACCTTC. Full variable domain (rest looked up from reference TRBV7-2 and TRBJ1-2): GAGVSQSPSNKVTEKGKDVELRCDPISGHTALYWYRQSLGQGLEFLIYFQGNSAPDKSGLPSDRFSAERTGGSVSTLTIQRTQQEDSAVYLCASSPTAGQGYGYTFGSGTRLTVV.

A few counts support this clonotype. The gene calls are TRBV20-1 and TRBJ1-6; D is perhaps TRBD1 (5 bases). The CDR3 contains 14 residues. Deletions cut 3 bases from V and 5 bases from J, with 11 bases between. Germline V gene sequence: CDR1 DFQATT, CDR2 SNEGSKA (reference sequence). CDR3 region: CSARTVTDNSPLHF. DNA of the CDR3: TGCAGTGCTAGGACAGTTACGGATAATTCACCCCTCCACTTT.

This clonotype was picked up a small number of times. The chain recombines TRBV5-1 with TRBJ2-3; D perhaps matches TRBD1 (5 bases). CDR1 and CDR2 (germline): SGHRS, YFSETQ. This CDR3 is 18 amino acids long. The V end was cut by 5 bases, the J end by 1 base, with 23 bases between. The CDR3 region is CASSDTIQGRAGTDTQYF. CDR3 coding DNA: TGCGCCAGCAGTGACACAATTCAGGGAAGGGCCGGCACAGATACGCAGTATTTT.

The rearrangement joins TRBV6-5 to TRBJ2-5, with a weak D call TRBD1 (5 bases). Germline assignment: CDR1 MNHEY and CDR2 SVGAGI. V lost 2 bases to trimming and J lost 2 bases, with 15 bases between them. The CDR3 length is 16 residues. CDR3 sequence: CASSYAVGAGQETQYF. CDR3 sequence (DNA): TGTGCCAGCAGTTACGCGGTTGGGGCAGGACAAGAGACCCAGTACTTC.

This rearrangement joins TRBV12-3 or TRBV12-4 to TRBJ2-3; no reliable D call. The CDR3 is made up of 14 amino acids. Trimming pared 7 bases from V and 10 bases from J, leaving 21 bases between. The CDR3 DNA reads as TGTGCCAGCACTACCCCGGCCTCCAGTAGTGCGCAGTATTTT. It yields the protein CASTTPASSSAQYF.

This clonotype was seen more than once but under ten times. The CDR3 protein is CSVEANRVTEAFF. CDR3 coding DNA: TGCAGCGTTGAAGCCAACAGGGTCACTGAAGCTTTCTTT. The genes are TRBV29-1 and TRBJ1-1; D is perhaps TRBD1 (6 bases). This CDR3 region has 13 residues. Germline V gene data show CDR1 as SQVTM and CDR2 as ANQGSEA. V was trimmed by 1 base and J by 4 bases, leaving 10 bases between them.

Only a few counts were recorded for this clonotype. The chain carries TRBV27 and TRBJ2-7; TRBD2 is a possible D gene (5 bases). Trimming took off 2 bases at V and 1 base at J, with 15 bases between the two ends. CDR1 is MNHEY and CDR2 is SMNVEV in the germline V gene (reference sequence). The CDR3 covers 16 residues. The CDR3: CASSLGLSRSSYEQYF. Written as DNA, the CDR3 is TGTGCCAGCAGTTTAGGACTGTCAAGGAGTTCCTACGAGCAGTACTTC.

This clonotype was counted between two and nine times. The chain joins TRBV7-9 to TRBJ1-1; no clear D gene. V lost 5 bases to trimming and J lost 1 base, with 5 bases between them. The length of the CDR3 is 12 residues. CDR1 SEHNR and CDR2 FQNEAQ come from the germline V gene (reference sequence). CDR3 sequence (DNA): TGTGCCAGCAGCCAATCGAACACTGAAGCTTTCTTT. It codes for CASSQSNTEAFF.

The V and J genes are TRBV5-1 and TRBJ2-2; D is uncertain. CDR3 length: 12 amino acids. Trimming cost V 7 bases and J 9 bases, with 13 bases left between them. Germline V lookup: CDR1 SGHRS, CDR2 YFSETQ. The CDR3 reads CASRTDSRELFF. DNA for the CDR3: TGCGCCAGCCGGACGGATTCTCGGGAGCTGTTTTTT.

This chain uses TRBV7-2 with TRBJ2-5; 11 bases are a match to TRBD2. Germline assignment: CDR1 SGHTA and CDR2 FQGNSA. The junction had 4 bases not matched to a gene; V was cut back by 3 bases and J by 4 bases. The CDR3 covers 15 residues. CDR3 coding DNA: TGTGCCAGCAGCTTTAGCGGGGGGGCCGGAGAGACCCAGTACTTC. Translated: CASSFSGGAGETQYF.

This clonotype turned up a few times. This chain's CDR3 is CASGGTGSLEAFF. CDR3 sequence (DNA): TGCGCCAGCGGGGGGACAGGGTCGTTGGAAGCTTTCTTT. The gene calls are TRBV10-2 and TRBJ1-1; 9 bases align to TRBD1. J gave up 8 bases and V 8 bases, and 9 bases lay outside the gene matches. Germline-derived CDR1 and CDR2 are WSHSY and SAAADI. The CDR3 has 13 residues.

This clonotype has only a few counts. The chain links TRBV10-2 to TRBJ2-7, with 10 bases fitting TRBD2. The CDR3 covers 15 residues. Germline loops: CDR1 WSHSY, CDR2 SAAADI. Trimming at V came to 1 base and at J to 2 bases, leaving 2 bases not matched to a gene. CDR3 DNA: TGCGCCAGCAGTGAGTTAGCGGGGGGCACCTACGAGCAGTACTTC. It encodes CASSELAGGTYEQYF.

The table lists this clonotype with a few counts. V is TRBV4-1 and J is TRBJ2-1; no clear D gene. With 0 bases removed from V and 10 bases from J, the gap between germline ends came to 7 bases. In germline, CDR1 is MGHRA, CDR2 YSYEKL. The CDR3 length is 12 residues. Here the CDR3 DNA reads TGCGCCAGCAGCCAAGATGGAAGCGAGCAGTTCTTC. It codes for CASSQDGSEQFF.

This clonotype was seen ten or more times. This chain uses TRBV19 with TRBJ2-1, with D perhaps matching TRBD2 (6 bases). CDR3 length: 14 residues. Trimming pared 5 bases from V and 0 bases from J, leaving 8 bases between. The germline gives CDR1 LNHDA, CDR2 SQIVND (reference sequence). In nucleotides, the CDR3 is TGTGCCAGTAGTGGGGGGACCTCCTACAATGAGCAGTTCTTC. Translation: CASSGGTSYNEQFF.

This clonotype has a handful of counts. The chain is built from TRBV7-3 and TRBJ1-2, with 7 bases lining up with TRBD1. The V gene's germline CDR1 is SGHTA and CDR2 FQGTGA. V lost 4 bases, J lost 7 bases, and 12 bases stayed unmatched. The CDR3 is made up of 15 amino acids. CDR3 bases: TGTGCCAGCAGCTCCCAGGGAGGGGGCCGCGGTGGCTACACCTTC. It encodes CASSSQGGGRGGYTF.

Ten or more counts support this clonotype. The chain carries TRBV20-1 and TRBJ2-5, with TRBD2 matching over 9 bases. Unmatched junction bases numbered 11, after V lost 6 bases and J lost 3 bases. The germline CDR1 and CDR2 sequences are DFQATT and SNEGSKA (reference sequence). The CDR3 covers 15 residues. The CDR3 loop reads CSARVSGSWEETQYF. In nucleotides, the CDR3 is TGCAGTGCAAGGGTTAGCGGGAGCTGGGAAGAGACCCAGTACTTC.

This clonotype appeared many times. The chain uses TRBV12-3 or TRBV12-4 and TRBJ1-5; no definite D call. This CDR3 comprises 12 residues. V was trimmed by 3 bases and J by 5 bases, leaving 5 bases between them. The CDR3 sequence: CASSFGDQPQHF. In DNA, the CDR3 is TGTGCCAGCAGTTTTGGAGATCAGCCCCAGCATTTT.

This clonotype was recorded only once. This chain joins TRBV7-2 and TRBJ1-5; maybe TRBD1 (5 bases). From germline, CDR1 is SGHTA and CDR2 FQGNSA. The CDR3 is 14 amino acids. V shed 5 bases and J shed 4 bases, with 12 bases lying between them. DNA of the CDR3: TGTGCCAGCAGCACCCAGGGAGGAAATCAGCCCCAGCATTTT. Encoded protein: CASSTQGGNQPQHF.

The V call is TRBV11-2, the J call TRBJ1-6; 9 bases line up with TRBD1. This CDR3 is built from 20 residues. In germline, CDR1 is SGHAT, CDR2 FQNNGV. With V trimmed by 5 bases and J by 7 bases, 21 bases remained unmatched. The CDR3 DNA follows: TGTGCCAGCAGCCGGCCGGCCGGGACAGGGAGTTTCGGGGAGAATTCACCCCTCCACTTT. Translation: CASSRPAGTGSFGENSPLHF.

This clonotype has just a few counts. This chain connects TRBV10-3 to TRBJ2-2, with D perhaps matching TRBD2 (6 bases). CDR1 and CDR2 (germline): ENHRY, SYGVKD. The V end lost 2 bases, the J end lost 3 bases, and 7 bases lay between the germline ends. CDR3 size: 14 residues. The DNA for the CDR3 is TGTGCCATCAGTGAGAGGAGGGACACCGGGGAGCTGTTTTTT. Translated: CAISERRDTGELFF.

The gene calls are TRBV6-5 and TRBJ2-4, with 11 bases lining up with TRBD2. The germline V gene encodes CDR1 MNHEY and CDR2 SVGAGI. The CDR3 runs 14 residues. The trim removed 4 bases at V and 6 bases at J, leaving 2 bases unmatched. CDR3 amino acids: CASSFSGGANIQYF. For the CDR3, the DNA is TGTGCCAGCAGTTTTAGCGGGGGGGCAAACATTCAGTACTTC.

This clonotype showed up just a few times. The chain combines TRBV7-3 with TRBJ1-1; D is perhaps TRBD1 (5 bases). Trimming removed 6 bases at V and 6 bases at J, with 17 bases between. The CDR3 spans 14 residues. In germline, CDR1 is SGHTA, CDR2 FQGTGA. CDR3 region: CASSLTGGLSEAFF. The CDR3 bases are TGTGCCAGCAGTTTGACCGGGGGTTTATCTGAAGCTTTCTTT.

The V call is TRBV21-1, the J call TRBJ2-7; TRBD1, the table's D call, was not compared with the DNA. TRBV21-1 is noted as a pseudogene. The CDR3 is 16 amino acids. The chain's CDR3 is CASSKRDRDRGGEQYV. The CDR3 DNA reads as TGTGCCAGCAGCAAAAGGGACCGGGACAGGGGTGGCGAGCAGTACGTC.

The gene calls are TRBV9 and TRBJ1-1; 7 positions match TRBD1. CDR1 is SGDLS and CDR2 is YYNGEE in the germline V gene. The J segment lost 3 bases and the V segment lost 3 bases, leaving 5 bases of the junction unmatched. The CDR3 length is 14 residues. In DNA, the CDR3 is TGTGCCAGCAGCGCGACAGGGATGGACACTGAAGCTTTCTTT. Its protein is CASSATGMDTEAFF.

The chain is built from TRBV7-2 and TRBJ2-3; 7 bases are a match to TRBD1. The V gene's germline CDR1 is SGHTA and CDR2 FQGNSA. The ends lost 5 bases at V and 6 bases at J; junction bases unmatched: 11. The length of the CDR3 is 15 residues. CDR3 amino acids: CASSMGQWVADTQYF. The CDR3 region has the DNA TGTGCCAGCAGCATGGGACAGTGGGTAGCTGATACGCAGTATTTT.

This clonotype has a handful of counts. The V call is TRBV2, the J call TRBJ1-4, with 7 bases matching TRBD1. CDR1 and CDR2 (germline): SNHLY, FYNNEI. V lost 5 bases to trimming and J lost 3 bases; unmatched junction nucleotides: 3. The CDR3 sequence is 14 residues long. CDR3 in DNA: TGTGCCAGCAGTTTCGGGACAGCTAATGAAAAACTGTTTTTT. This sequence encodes CASSFGTANEKLFF.

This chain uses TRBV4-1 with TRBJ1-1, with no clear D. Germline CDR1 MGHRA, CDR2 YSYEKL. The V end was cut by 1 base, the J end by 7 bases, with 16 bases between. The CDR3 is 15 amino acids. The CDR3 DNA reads TGCGCCAGCAGCCAAGGCTCAGATGAGGGTATTGAAGCTTTCTTT. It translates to CASSQGSDEGIEAFF.

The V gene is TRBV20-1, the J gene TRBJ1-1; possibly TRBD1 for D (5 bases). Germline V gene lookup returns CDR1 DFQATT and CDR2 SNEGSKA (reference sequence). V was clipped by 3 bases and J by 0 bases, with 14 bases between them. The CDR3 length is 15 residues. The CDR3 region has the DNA TGCAGTGCTAGGGCTTATGACAGTATGAACACTGAAGCTTTCTTT. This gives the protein CSARAYDSMNTEAFF.